This T cell receptor beta chain appears in the sequencing data of a study of T cell responses to AZD1222 COVID-19 vaccine. Study observations and caveats: Only 5 or 6 people who got AZD1222 tested seropositive at baseline. Clonal diversity was possibly underestimated, and white British individuals and females predominated among donors. Nearly half of spike-specific TCRs reportedly go after variant regions that carry no mutations.

This clone was observed a handful of times. No antigen is known for it. TCRdb keeps only in-frame clones here, not all; method: immunoSEQ multiplex PCR. The profile covers around 150,000 clones, with around 92% appearing a single time and 1% to 1.5% taken by the ten largest. Germline loops: CDR1 ENHRY, CDR2 SYGVKD. Trimming took 6 bases from V and 2 from J, leaving 14 bases between them. The CDR3 extends over 14 amino acids. Here the sequenced sample was peripheral blood, taken 28 days after the second AZD1222 dose. This TCR derives from an adult who received the AZD1222 COVID-19 vaccine. The chain links TRBV10-3 to TRBJ2-7, with D perhaps TRBD1 or TRBD2 (5 bases each). The CDR3 nucleotides are TGTGCCATCAGCCCGGGACCCGGAACCTACGAGCAGTACTTC. This gives the protein CAISPGPGTYEQYF.